This entry features one T cell receptor beta chain sequence. Per the original data handling: Nucleated cell counts were estimated from reference gene primer amplification. Repertoires were generated with immunoSEQ multiplex PCR, while TCRdb's copy carries only in-frame clones and drops some. V, J and clone size derive from that table, while D and trimming were established from the DNA sequence. This sample has more than 200,000 clones, with roughly 90% found just once. The entry originates in a study of blood T cell repertoires in COVID-19. About the research overall: Samples came from the United States, Italy and Spain, spanning acute and convalescent COVID-19. PBMCs, B-cell-depleted T cells, or T cells were the source of the cDNA or gDNA that made up the material.

The CDR3 has 15 amino acids. V lost 3 bases and J 7 bases, leaving 13 bases between the germline ends. Germline CDR1 and CDR2: SGHTA and FQGNSA. Specimen: peripheral blood. V usage is TRBV7-2 and J usage is TRBJ1-6; TRBD1 might be the D (5 bases). The receptor was derived from a man aged 25-45 years with active or convalescent COVID-19. The CDR3: CASSFSGGANSPLHF. CDR3 DNA: TGTGCCAGCAGCTTCTCGGGGGGAGCGAATTCACCCCTCCACTTT.